This TCR beta chain emerged from a study of blood T cell repertoires in COVID-19. Study overall: Material from acute and convalescent COVID-19 was sourced from the United States, Italy and Spain. From T cells, B-cell-depleted T cells, or PBMCs came the material, which was cDNA or gDNA.

In the source study's methods: Quantification of nucleated cells was approximated via reference gene primer amplification. Assay used: immunoSEQ multiplex PCR; TCRdb lists only in-frame clones, some missing. That table furnishes V, J and clone size, whereas the DNA furnished D and trimming. The table lists about 150,000 clones, around 83% of them singletons. CDR1 and CDR2 from the germline V gene are MNHEY and SVGAGI. The CDR3 length is 14 residues. Trimming cost V 6 bases and J 7 bases; bases outside gene matches: 6. The rearrangement uses TRBV6-5 and TRBJ1-4; 9 nucleotides align to TRBD1. Sequenced material: peripheral blood. The receptor's source is a man aged 65 to 79 who had recovered from COVID-19. The CDR3 coding sequence is TGTGCCAGCAGATTCGACAGGGGGGTTGAAAAACTGTTTTTT. Translation gives CASRFDRGVEKLFF.